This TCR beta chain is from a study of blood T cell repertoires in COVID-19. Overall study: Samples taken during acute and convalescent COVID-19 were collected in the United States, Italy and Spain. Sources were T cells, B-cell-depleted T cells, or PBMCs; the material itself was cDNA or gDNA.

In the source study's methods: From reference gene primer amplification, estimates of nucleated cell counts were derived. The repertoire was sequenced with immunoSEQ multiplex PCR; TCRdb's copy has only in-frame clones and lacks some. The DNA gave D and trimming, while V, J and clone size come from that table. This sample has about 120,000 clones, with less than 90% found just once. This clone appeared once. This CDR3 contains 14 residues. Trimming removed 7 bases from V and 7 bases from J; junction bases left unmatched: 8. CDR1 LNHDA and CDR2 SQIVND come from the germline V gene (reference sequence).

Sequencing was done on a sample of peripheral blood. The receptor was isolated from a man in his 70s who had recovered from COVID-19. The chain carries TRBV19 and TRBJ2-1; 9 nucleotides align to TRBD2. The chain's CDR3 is CASTSAGGPNEQFF. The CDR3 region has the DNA TGTGCCAGTACATCGGCGGGAGGGCCTAATGAGCAGTTCTTC.